A single sample is the source of the 27 T cell receptor beta chains below, sequenced in a study of blood T cell repertoires in COVID-19. Clones were sequenced by immunoSEQ multiplex PCR, and TCRdb holds only the in-frame ones, with some missing. This repertoire shows about 170,000 clones, under 90% found once; its top ten account for about 15%. Material: peripheral blood. Every receptor here comes from a woman in her 70s with COVID-19, enrolled during active disease.

This clone has just one count. The rearrangement uses TRBV9 and TRBJ2-3; D gene unclear. Trimming left V 0 bases short and J 4 bases short, with 18 bases between. The CDR3 is 17 residues long. Germline-derived CDR1 and CDR2 are SGDLS and YYNGEE. The CDR3 region is CASSVVNSLALADTQYF. The CDR3 bases are TGTGCCAGCAGCGTAGTTAACAGCCTGGCTCTGGCAGATACGCAGTATTTT.

J is TRBJ1-1 and V is TRBV28; D not certain. The CDR3 runs 15 residues. Germline V gives CDR1 MDHEN, CDR2 SYDVKM. Trimming took off 3 bases at V and 5 bases at J, with 16 bases between the two ends. This CDR3 reads CASSLGGPGGTEAFF. CDR3 sequence (DNA): TGTGCCAGCAGTTTGGGAGGCCCAGGTGGGACTGAAGCTTTCTTT.

This chain uses TRBV30 with TRBJ1-2; D not resolved. Trimming left V 3 bases short and J 8 bases short, with 10 bases between. This CDR3 has 11 amino acids. CDR1 and CDR2 from the germline V gene are GTSNPN and SVGIG (reference sequence). The CDR3 region is CAWSEEWGYTF. The CDR3, as DNA: TGTGCCTGGAGCGAAGAGTGGGGCTACACCTTC.

Worth noting for this clone: The limits of the CDR3 on the DNA are not certain, so only TCRdb's listed CDR3 is given. V and J are TRBV6-5 and TRBJ2-7; the D segment call TRBD1 is taken from the table without a DNA check. The CDR3 spans 14 amino acids, including both terminal residues. Germline V CDR1 and CDR2: MNHEY, SVGAGI. CDR3 sequence: CASRVGQGINDMYV.

This chain links TRBV30 with TRBJ1-1, with TRBD1 matching over 8 bases. V gave up 7 bases and J gave up 3 bases; unmatched junction bases: 4. The germline V gene encodes CDR1 GTSNPN and CDR2 SVGIG (reference sequence). The CDR3 has 12 amino acids. CDR3 sequence reads: CAYGQGYTEAFF. The CDR3 nucleotides read TGTGCCTACGGACAGGGATACACTGAAGCTTTCTTT. The complete variable domain, with remaining parts taken from reference TRBV30 and TRBJ1-1, reads SQTIHQWPATLVQPVGSPLSLECTVEGTSNPNLYWYRQAAGRGLQLLFYSVGIGQISSEVPQNLSASRPQDRQFILSSKKLLLSDSGFYLCAYGQGYTEAFFGQGTRLTVV.

The chain couples TRBV19 to TRBJ1-1; 11 positions match TRBD1. Germline V gene sequence: CDR1 LNHDA, CDR2 SQIVND (reference sequence). The V and J ends lost 9 bases and 5 bases, in that order; junction bases with no gene match: 11. The CDR3 runs to 15 residues. The CDR3 nucleotides are TGTGCCAGCCTCGACCGGGGACAGGGGGGTACTGAAGCTTTCTTT. Translating gives CASLDRGQGGTEAFF.

The V and J genes are TRBV27 and TRBJ2-6, with TRBD2 matching 7 bases. The V segment lost 0 bases and the J segment 6 bases; nucleotides outside the gene matches: 2. The CDR3 is made up of 15 amino acids. Germline CDR1 and CDR2: MNHEY and SMNVEV (reference sequence). The CDR3 coding sequence is TGTGCCAGCAGTTTATCGGGGGGGAAGGCCAACGTCCTGACTTTC. This encodes CASSLSGGKANVLTF.

This rearrangement joins TRBV27 to TRBJ1-1, with D perhaps TRBD1 (5 bases). CDR1 is MNHEY and CDR2 is SMNVEV in the germline V gene (reference sequence). V shed 7 bases and J shed 4 bases, with 10 bases lying between them. The CDR3 has 12 residues. This CDR3 reads CASKGVLTEAFF. CDR3 DNA sequence: TGTGCCAGCAAAGGGGTCCTCACTGAAGCTTTCTTT.

The rearrangement joins TRBV6-2 or TRBV6-3 to TRBJ1-1; TRBD1 might be the D (5 bases). This CDR3 is 14 amino acids long. Germline V gene data show CDR1 as MNHEY and CDR2 as SVGEGT. Trimming took 3 bases from V and 4 from J, leaving 12 bases between them. CDR3 protein: CASSYASGFTEAFF. CDR3 nucleotide sequence: TGTGCCAGCAGTTATGCCTCAGGGTTCACTGAAGCTTTCTTT.

V is TRBV3-1 (or the pseudogene TRBV3-2) and J is TRBJ1-1, with D perhaps TRBD1 (5 bases). The CDR3 extends over 13 amino acids. Trimming cost V 4 bases and J 6 bases, with 12 bases left between them. Germline CDR1 LGHDT, CDR2 YNNKEL (reference sequence). Here the CDR3 reads CASSPLGGAEAFF. CDR3 DNA: TGTGCCAGCAGCCCCCTTGGGGGGGCTGAAGCTTTCTTT.

The chain employs TRBV6-1 and TRBJ2-4, with D hard to call. Deletions cut 2 bases from V and 0 bases from J, with 14 bases between. Per germline, CDR1 MNHNS and CDR2 SASEGT. The CDR3 sequence is 17 residues long. The chain's CDR3 is CASSESKTTPAKNIQYF. The CDR3 nucleotides are TGTGCCAGCAGTGAAAGTAAGACAACTCCAGCCAAAAACATTCAGTACTTC.

Remarks on this clone: The junction departs from germline at one end; a sequencing error may be responsible. This sample includes further DNA sequences coding for the same CDR3. This chain uses TRBV18 with TRBJ1-5, with TRBD1 matching 10 bases. The CDR3 spans 15 residues. Germline V lookup: CDR1 KGHSH, CDR2 LQKENI. This CDR3 reads CASSPWTGGNQPQHF. The CDR3 DNA reads as TGTGCTAGCTCACCATGGACAGGGGGGAATCAGCCCCAGCATTTT.

The table lists this clone with a count of one. The chain has TRBV6-5 and TRBJ1-5; 7 bases agree with TRBD1. Germline V gene sequence: CDR1 MNHEY, CDR2 SVGAGI. Trimming cost V 6 bases and J 2 bases; bases outside gene matches: 7. The CDR3 has 15 residues. CDR3 loop: CASRVTGLGNQPQHF. CDR3 in DNA: TGTGCCAGCAGAGTGACAGGGCTTGGCAATCAGCCCCAGCATTTT.

This chain uses TRBV28 with TRBJ2-3; possible D gene TRBD2, 5 bases. Trimming cost V 7 bases and J 1 base, with 12 bases left between them. Looked up from germline, CDR1 is MDHEN and CDR2 is SYDVKM. The CDR3 consists of 14 residues. This CDR3 is CASIPGGGTDTQYF. The CDR3 bases are TGTGCCAGCATCCCCGGAGGTGGCACAGATACGCAGTATTTT.

The chain recombines TRBV27 with TRBJ2-2, with D possibly TRBD2 on 6 matching bases. CDR1 MNHEY and CDR2 SMNVEV come from the germline V gene (reference sequence). The length of the CDR3 is 14 residues. Between the trimmed V and J ends, which lost 5 bases and 3 bases, there was a span of 10 bases. The CDR3, as DNA: TGTGCCAGCAGTCTCGGGGGATACACCGGGGAGCTGTTTTTT. Translating gives CASSLGGYTGELFF.

For the CDR3, the DNA is TGTGCCAGTTCCCCCCCCGGAGCGGGTAGAAATGAGCAGTTCTTC. This codes for CASSPPGAGRNEQFF. The chain has TRBV19 and TRBJ2-1, with D possibly matching TRBD2 (6 bases). The V end lost 8 bases, the J end lost 7 bases, and 21 bases lay between the germline ends. CDR3 length: 15 residues. From germline, CDR1 is LNHDA and CDR2 SQIVND (reference sequence).

CDR3 protein: CASSFTGAQSGELFF. CDR3 nucleotides: TGTGCCAGCAGTTTTACAGGGGCGCAGAGCGGGGAGCTGTTTTTT. The chain recombines TRBV27 with TRBJ2-2, with 7 bases fitting TRBD1. The J segment lost 7 bases and the V segment lost 3 bases, leaving 8 bases of the junction unmatched. The CDR3 has 15 amino acids. Germline V lookup: CDR1 MNHEY, CDR2 SMNVEV (reference sequence).

The rearrangement uses TRBV5-4 and TRBJ1-1; 7 nucleotides align to TRBD1. J was trimmed by 5 bases and V by 3 bases; bases with no gene match: 10. Germline-derived CDR1 and CDR2 are SGHNT and YYREEE (reference sequence). The CDR3 contains 15 residues. Here the CDR3 reads CASSSDPTGVTEAFF. The CDR3 bases are TGTGCCAGCAGCTCAGATCCTACAGGGGTAACTGAAGCTTTCTTT.

The CDR3 protein is CASGEPAGRRIGDPYGYTF. In DNA form, the CDR3 reads TGTGCCAGCGGAGAACCGGCGGGACGAAGGATAGGGGATCCCTATGGCTACACCTTC. The genes are TRBV28 and TRBJ1-2; D might be TRBD1 (5 bases). Trimming stripped 8 bases from V and 4 bases from J, with 32 bases between. The V gene's germline CDR1 is MDHEN and CDR2 SYDVKM. The CDR3 length is 19 residues.

The gene calls are TRBV5-1 and TRBJ1-5, with 9 bases identical to TRBD1. With 0 bases clipped from V and 5 bases from J, the junction kept 3 bases outside the gene matches. The germline V gene has CDR1 SGHRS and CDR2 YFSETQ. The CDR3 runs 15 residues. The CDR3 coding sequence is TGCGCCAGCAGCTTGGGGGACAGGGCCTATCAGCCCCAGCATTTT. It yields the protein CASSLGDRAYQPQHF.

V gene TRBV29-1 combines with J gene TRBJ1-3; 7 bases match TRBD1. CDR3 size: 13 residues. The junction had 2 bases not matched to a gene; V was cut back by 6 bases and J by 0 bases. Per germline, CDR1 SQVTM and CDR2 ANQGSEA. CDR3 coding DNA: TGCAGCGTCAGGGACAGCTCTGGAAACACCATATATTTT. It codes for CSVRDSSGNTIYF.

The chain couples TRBV5-1 to TRBJ1-1; 8 nucleotides line up with TRBD1. Germline trimming cut 2 bases from V and 2 bases from J; bases unmatched to any gene: 8. The CDR3 consists of 16 residues. The V gene's germline CDR1 is SGHRS and CDR2 YFSETQ. The CDR3 here is CASSFPGGISNTEAFF. The CDR3 DNA reads as TGCGCCAGCAGCTTTCCAGGGGGCATATCTAACACTGAAGCTTTCTTT.

The chain combines TRBV18 with TRBJ1-1, with D unclear. The V end lost 3 bases, the J end lost 11 bases, and 16 bases lay between the germline ends. Germline V gene lookup returns CDR1 KGHSH and CDR2 LQKENI. CDR3 length equals 13 residues. DNA of the CDR3: TGTGCCAGCTCACCTACGACCGGGTTAGACGCTTTCTTT. It is translated as CASSPTTGLDAFF.

DNA for the CDR3: TGTGCCAGCAGTAGGCCCAGTGGGAGTAATTCACCCCTCCACTTT. Its protein product is CASSRPSGSNSPLHF. The chain has TRBV27 and TRBJ1-6; D call uncertain. CDR1 MNHEY and CDR2 SMNVEV come from the germline V gene (reference sequence). Trimming took off 5 bases at V and 6 bases at J, with 14 bases between the two ends. The CDR3 loop spans 15 amino acids.

The genes are TRBV30 and TRBJ2-7; 9 bases match TRBD2. Germline values: CDR1 GTSNPN, CDR2 SVGIG (reference sequence). The CDR3 length is 13 residues. V lost 0 bases, J lost 6 bases, and 3 bases stayed unmatched. The CDR3 spells CAWSVREGREQYF. The CDR3 DNA reads TGTGCCTGGAGTGTGCGGGAGGGCCGCGAGCAGTACTTC. Supplemented by reference TRBV30 and TRBJ2-7, the full variable domain reads SQTIHQWPATLVQPVGSPLSLECTVEGTSNPNLYWYRQAAGRGLQLLFYSVGIGQISSEVPQNLSASRPQDRQFILSSKKLLLSDSGFYLCAWSVREGREQYFGPGTRLTVT.

The chain joins TRBV5-1 to TRBJ1-4; 9 bases are a match to TRBD1. The ends lost 4 bases at V and 12 bases at J; junction bases unmatched: 13. This CDR3 spans 15 amino acids. CDR1 SGHRS and CDR2 YFSETQ come from the germline V gene. As DNA, the CDR3 is TGCGCCAGCAGCACGATACAGGGGGCGGCGGGGGAACTGTTTTTT. Protein sequence: CASSTIQGAAGELFF.

The chain couples TRBV5-1 to TRBJ2-7, with 7 bases aligning to TRBD1. Germline V gene sequence: CDR1 SGHRS, CDR2 YFSETQ. The CDR3 loop spans 15 amino acids. V shed 5 bases and J 4 bases; nucleotides not matched to a gene: 12. CDR3 amino acids: CASRIGTARGYEQYF. The DNA for the CDR3 is TGCGCCAGCAGAATCGGGACAGCGAGGGGATACGAGCAGTACTTC.